The 31 T cell receptor beta chains below come from one sample, sequenced in a study of early T cells in non-severe SARS-CoV-2 infection. TCRdb reanalysed the 5' RACE reads using MiXCR and keeps one entry per CDR3 protein. The sample has some 56,000 distinct CDR3 sequences, roughly 16% seen once. The sample here was whole blood, taken at baseline. The receptors here all came from an adult who was a healthcare worker with PCR-confirmed SARS-CoV-2 infection or an uninfected control (not recorded which).

This clonotype was observed many times. The chain recombines TRBV6-6 with TRBJ2-7; 8 bases are shared with TRBD2. The V segment lost 2 bases and the J segment 5 bases; nucleotides outside the gene matches: 5. This CDR3 is 14 amino acids long. Per the germline V gene, CDR1 is MNHNY and CDR2 is SVGAGI (reference sequence). The CDR3 loop reads CASSYGGRYNEQYF. In DNA form, the CDR3 reads TGTGCCAGCAGTTACGGCGGGAGGTACAACGAGCAGTACTTC.

This clonotype turned up a few times. As DNA, the CDR3 is TGCAGTGCTAGAGACTCACTAGGCACAGATACGCAGTATTTT. This encodes CSARDSLGTDTQYF. The gene calls are TRBV20-1 and TRBJ2-3, with D perhaps TRBD2 (5 bases). This CDR3 is 14 amino acids long. Per the germline V gene, CDR1 is DFQATT and CDR2 is SNEGSKA (reference sequence). The germline V and J ends were trimmed by 0 bases and 1 base, with 8 bases remaining between them.

CDR3 region: CASSLILVGTDTQYF. DNA for the CDR3: TGTGCCAGCAGCTTAATCCTAGTTGGCACAGATACGCAGTATTTT. The chain employs TRBV11-2 and TRBJ2-3; D remains unclear. The CDR3 totals 15 residues. The germline V gene has CDR1 SGHAT and CDR2 FQNNGV. Trimming cost V 2 bases and J 1 base, with 10 bases left between them.

The sample holds many counts of this clonotype. The rearrangement links TRBV7-6 to TRBJ1-5; 9 bases fit TRBD1. J lost 3 bases, V lost 5 bases, and 8 bases had no gene match. The CDR3 has 16 residues. The germline gives CDR1 SGHVS, CDR2 FNYEAQ. For the CDR3, the DNA is TGTGCCAGCAGCCCGCGGACAGGGGTTAACAATCAGCCCCAGCATTTT. It yields the protein CASSPRTGVNNQPQHF. Based on the CDR3 plus reference TRBV7-6 and TRBJ1-5, the full variable domain is GAGVSQSPRYKVTKRGQDVALRCDPISGHVSLYWYRQALGQGPEFLTYFNYEAQQDKSGLPNDRFSAERPEGSISTLTIQRTEQRDSAMYRCASSPRTGVNNQPQHFGDGTRLSIL.

This clonotype has just a few counts. The rearrangement links TRBV7-6 to TRBJ2-1; D possibly matches TRBD1 or TRBD2 (6 bases each). With 5 bases removed from V and 4 bases from J, the gap between germline ends came to 21 bases. The germline V gene encodes CDR1 SGHVS and CDR2 FNYEAQ. The CDR3 length is 17 residues. In DNA form, the CDR3 reads TGTGCCAGCAGCCCGACTTTAAGGGGGGTACGGTACAATGAGCAGTTCTTC. This codes for CASSPTLRGVRYNEQFF.

This clonotype was recorded a few times. The rearrangement links TRBV5-1 to TRBJ2-1, with D unresolved. Germline CDR1 SGHRS, CDR2 YFSETQ. The length of the CDR3 is 15 residues. Trimming cost V 0 bases and J 2 bases, with 9 bases left between them. The chain's CDR3 is CASSLAVGAYNEQFF. The DNA for the CDR3 is TGCGCCAGCAGCTTGGCCGTTGGAGCCTACAATGAGCAGTTCTTC.

Many counts were recorded for this clonotype. The rearrangement joins TRBV5-1 to TRBJ2-4; no definite D call. Germline V gene sequence: CDR1 SGHRS, CDR2 YFSETQ. The V end was cut by 4 bases, the J end by 5 bases, with 7 bases between. The CDR3 sequence is 12 residues long. DNA of the CDR3: TGCGCCAGCAGCCAGGACCAAAACATTCAGTACTTC. Residues: CASSQDQNIQYF.

This clonotype was counted only a few times. This chain connects TRBV7-6 to TRBJ2-1, with D possibly being TRBD1 (5 bases). CDR1 is SGHVS, CDR2 FNYEAQ, per germline. The germline V and J ends were trimmed by 3 bases and 2 bases, with 14 bases remaining between them. The CDR3 is made up of 16 amino acids. The CDR3 DNA follows: TGTGCCAGCAGCTTTGGGGCAGGGATCCCCTACAATGAGCAGTTCTTC. It encodes CASSFGAGIPYNEQFF. The full variable domain, with the rest looked up from reference TRBV7-6 and TRBJ2-1, is GAGVSQSPRYKVTKRGQDVALRCDPISGHVSLYWYRQALGQGPEFLTYFNYEAQQDKSGLPNDRFSAERPEGSISTLTIQRTEQRDSAMYRCASSFGAGIPYNEQFFGPGTRLTVL.

In this sample, this clonotype turned up a few times. The chain employs TRBV4-1 and TRBJ2-5, with 7 bases fitting TRBD1. The V gene's germline CDR1 is MGHRA and CDR2 YSYEKL. V lost 2 bases, J lost 5 bases, and 8 bases stayed unmatched. The CDR3 runs 15 residues. CDR3 sequence: CASSQMTGILETQYF. The CDR3 DNA follows: TGCGCCAGCAGCCAAATGACAGGGATTTTGGAGACCCAGTACTTC.

The gene calls are TRBV11-1 and TRBJ2-3; 12 nucleotides line up with TRBD2. Germline trimming cut 3 bases from V and 3 bases from J; bases unmatched to any gene: 4. Looked up from germline, CDR1 is SGHAT and CDR2 is FQDESV (reference sequence). This CDR3 has 16 residues. In DNA form, the CDR3 reads TGTGCCAGCAGCTTCGCTAGCGGGGGGGCGACAGATACGCAGTATTTT. Its translation is CASSFASGGATDTQYF.

The chain carries TRBV11-2 and TRBJ2-3, with D perhaps TRBD1 or TRBD2 (5 bases each). Trimming stripped 5 bases from V and 1 base from J, with 16 bases between. The CDR3 has 16 amino acids. Germline CDR1 reads SGHAT; CDR2 reads FQNNGV. CDR3 protein: CASSLSEMGGTDTQYF. In nucleotides, the CDR3 is TGTGCCAGCAGCCTATCAGAGATGGGGGGCACAGATACGCAGTATTTT.

This clonotype was picked up many times. The chain is built from TRBV5-5 and TRBJ2-1, with D possibly matching TRBD2 (6 bases). V shed 6 bases and J shed 4 bases, with 14 bases lying between them. Germline values: CDR1 SGHKS, CDR2 YYEKEE (reference sequence). The CDR3 length is 14 residues. The CDR3 is CASTRTSPYNEQFF. CDR3 nucleotides: TGTGCCAGCACCCGAACTAGCCCATACAATGAGCAGTTCTTC.

This chain links TRBV19 with TRBJ1-4; no firm D call. Trimming removed 6 bases from V and 0 bases from J, with 14 bases in between. The length of the CDR3 is 16 residues. CDR1 and CDR2 (germline): LNHDA, SQIVND (reference sequence). For the CDR3, the DNA is TGTGCCAGTAGCCCGGGTGGATATGCAACTAATGAAAAACTGTTTTTT. It is translated as CASSPGGYATNEKLFF.

In its sample, this clonotype was seen many times. The rearrangement links TRBV11-2 to TRBJ2-7; the D gene is possibly TRBD1 (5 bases). The ends were cut back, 1 base at V and 4 bases at J, with 14 bases in the middle. Germline V lookup: CDR1 SGHAT, CDR2 FQNNGV. The CDR3 length is 15 residues. The CDR3 DNA sequence: TGTGCCAGCAGCTTAGGGCCAGGGTATCTTTACGAGCAGTACTTC. Translating gives CASSLGPGYLYEQYF.

The genes are TRBV11-2 and TRBJ2-7; no firm D call. The CDR3 is 15 amino acids. The V gene lost 5 bases and the J gene lost 0 bases, with 14 bases spanning the gap. Germline loops: CDR1 SGHAT, CDR2 FQNNGV. CDR3 residues: CASSPDPRTSYEQYF. CDR3 DNA sequence: TGTGCCAGCAGCCCGGACCCCAGGACCTCCTACGAGCAGTACTTC.

The chain is built from TRBV5-1 and TRBJ2-7, with a tentative D call TRBD1 (6 bases). From germline, CDR1 is SGHRS and CDR2 YFSETQ. The CDR3 length is 13 residues. V dropped 4 bases and J dropped 2 bases, with 10 bases sitting between them. The CDR3 sequence is CASSVTGTYEQYF. CDR3 in DNA: TGCGCCAGCAGCGTTACAGGGACCTACGAGCAGTACTTC.

In this sample, this clonotype turned up a few times. This chain uses TRBV27 with TRBJ1-5; a weak D match, TRBD1 (5 bases). V was shortened by 0 bases and J by 7 bases, with 10 bases between the two germline ends. This CDR3 is 14 amino acids long. Germline values: CDR1 MNHEY, CDR2 SMNVEV (reference sequence). The CDR3 DNA is TGTGCCAGCAGTTTATCGAGGGGTGGACAGCCCCAGCATTTT. This encodes CASSLSRGGQPQHF.

DNA for the CDR3: TGTGCCAGCAGTTACTCCGAGGGGGCAAGCTACGAGCAGTACTTC. It yields the protein CASSYSEGASYEQYF. This chain joins TRBV6-5 and TRBJ2-7, with 7 nucleotides matching TRBD1. The trim removed 0 bases at V and 3 bases at J, leaving 5 bases unmatched. The CDR3 covers 15 residues. Germline CDR1 and CDR2: MNHEY and SVGAGI.

V and J are TRBV11-2 and TRBJ1-2, with no clear D. Germline CDR1 and CDR2: SGHAT and FQNNGV. CDR3 length equals 16 residues. Trimming removed 4 bases from V and 0 bases from J, with 15 bases in between. Here the CDR3 DNA reads TGTGCCAGCAGCTCCCGTAGAGGCGCTGCTAACTATGGCTACACCTTC. It specifies CASSSRRGAANYGYTF.

Many counts were recorded for this clonotype. The chain employs TRBV28 and TRBJ2-1, with D perhaps TRBD2 (5 bases). Trimming removed 6 bases from V and 8 bases from J, with 23 bases in between. From germline, CDR1 is MDHEN and CDR2 SYDVKM. The CDR3 loop spans 16 amino acids. CDR3 amino acids: CASSTLRTRSVDEQFF. The DNA of the CDR3 is TGTGCCAGCAGCACCCTAAGGACTCGGTCCGTTGATGAGCAGTTCTTC.

This clonotype was counted ten times or more. The chain is built from TRBV24-1 and TRBJ1-1; 8 bases fit TRBD1. CDR1 is KGHDR, CDR2 SFDVKD, per germline. Trimming took 10 bases from V and 3 from J; bases not matched to a gene: 15. The CDR3 totals 16 residues. Here the CDR3 reads CATPDRGFVSDTEAFF. CDR3 in DNA: TGTGCCACTCCTGACAGGGGCTTCGTTTCGGACACTGAAGCTTTCTTT.

This clonotype was detected only a few times. This chain connects TRBV10-2 to TRBJ1-2, with a possible D match to TRBD1 (5 bases). Trimming shortened V by 2 bases and J by 2 bases, and 9 bases separated the two germline ends. Germline V CDR1 and CDR2: WSHSY, SAAADI. The CDR3 contains 14 residues. The CDR3 loop reads CASSEDRRNYGYTF. The DNA of the CDR3 is TGCGCCAGCAGTGAGGACAGAAGGAACTATGGCTACACCTTC.

This clonotype is medium-sized within its sample. The rearrangement uses TRBV3-1 and TRBJ2-3; a possible D gene is TRBD1 (6 bases). V was trimmed by 1 base and J by 6 bases, leaving 14 bases between them. The CDR3 spans 15 residues. Germline loops: CDR1 LGHDT, CDR2 YNNKEL (reference sequence). CDR3 DNA sequence: TGTGCCAGCAGCCAAGTTCAGGGGCACGCGGATACGCAGTATTTT. Its translation is CASSQVQGHADTQYF.

The chain carries TRBV12-3 or TRBV12-4 and TRBJ1-2; D is possibly TRBD1 (6 bases). This CDR3 is 14 amino acids long. V gave up 3 bases and J gave up 5 bases, with 13 bases separating them. CDR3 sequence reads: CASSFGQTNYGYTF. For the CDR3, the DNA is TGTGCCAGCAGTTTTGGACAGACAAATTATGGCTACACCTTC.

The chain carries TRBV10-3 and TRBJ2-3, with 8 bases identical to TRBD2. Germline CDR1 and CDR2: ENHRY and SYGVKD. The CDR3 runs 12 residues. Trimming removed 11 bases from V and 3 bases from J; junction bases left unmatched: 4. This CDR3 reads CAAAGGTDTQYF. The CDR3 coding sequence is TGTGCCGCGGCGGGGGGAACAGATACGCAGTATTTT.

The chain combines TRBV7-6 with TRBJ2-5; unclear D gene. Trimming removed 5 bases at V and 8 bases at J, with 15 bases between. The CDR3 consists of 13 residues. Germline assignment: CDR1 SGHVS and CDR2 FNYEAQ. CDR3 residues: CASSGNSGDTQYF. The CDR3, as DNA: TGTGCCAGCAGCGGCAACTCAGGAGATACCCAGTACTTC.

V and J are TRBV28 and TRBJ1-1; tentative D call: TRBD1 (5 bases). Trimming left V 6 bases short and J 3 bases short, with 17 bases between. In germline, CDR1 is MDHEN, CDR2 SYDVKM. The CDR3 covers 15 residues. The CDR3 sequence: CASRYQVRGDTEAFF. The DNA of the CDR3 is TGTGCCAGCAGGTACCAGGTTCGGGGGGACACTGAAGCTTTCTTT.

DNA for the CDR3: TGTGCCAGCAGTTTATCCCGGGACACCTATGAGCAGTTCTTC. This gives the protein CASSLSRDTYEQFF. The chain uses TRBV27 and TRBJ2-1; the D gene is possibly TRBD1 (6 bases). V lost 0 bases and J lost 8, with 11 bases in between. Germline CDR1 MNHEY, CDR2 SMNVEV (reference sequence). The CDR3 has 14 residues.

The sample holds many counts of this clonotype. The chain couples TRBV12-3 or TRBV12-4 to TRBJ2-7, with a weak D call TRBD1 (7 bases). CDR3 length: 24 amino acids. V lost 2 bases, J lost 2 bases, and 40 bases lay in between. The CDR3 region is CASSLTPGTARSGKPTGAPYEQYF. The CDR3 coding sequence is TGTGCCAGCAGTTTAACCCCCGGGACAGCAAGGTCCGGCAAACCCACGGGAGCCCCCTACGAGCAGTACTTC.

This clonotype was seen ten or more times. This chain connects TRBV11-2 to TRBJ2-4; D is unclear. Germline V gene sequence: CDR1 SGHAT, CDR2 FQNNGV. The CDR3 has 14 amino acids. V was shortened by 2 bases and J by 2 bases, with 7 bases between the two germline ends. Written as DNA, the CDR3 is TGTGCCAGCAGCTTAAGTCGTCCCAAAAACATTCAGTACTTC. This sequence encodes CASSLSRPKNIQYF.

The V call is TRBV28, the J call TRBJ2-1, with 8 bases fitting TRBD1. This CDR3 spans 16 amino acids. V lost 6 bases and J lost 3; bases outside the gene matches: 10. The V gene's germline CDR1 is MDHEN and CDR2 SYDVKM. The CDR3 loop is CASRKSGQGGYNEQFF. For the CDR3, the DNA is TGTGCCAGCAGAAAATCCGGACAGGGTGGCTACAATGAGCAGTTCTTC.